The T cell receptor beta chain described here comes from a study of beta chain features in type 1 diabetes. Study information: 107,917,701 sorted cells were examined across all samples. Findings and caveats of the study: People with Type 1 diabetes carried modestly yet significantly shorter TCRB CDR3s in all four CD4+ subsets.

This clone was recorded at least ten times. Its target is not known. There was one heparinised blood draw per donor, averaging about 116 mL. The authors obtained over 95% purity in all sorted populations. The CDR3 consists of 12 residues. From germline, CDR1 is SQVTM and CDR2 ANQGSEA. Between the trimmed V and J ends, which lost 7 bases and 3 bases, there was a span of 12 bases. The entirety of the isolated RNA underwent reverse transcription, so expressed TCRB transcripts were sequenced. Sequencing was performed with immunoSEQ multiplex PCR; in TCRdb, only in-frame clones are kept and a portion is missing. The sample comprises hundreds of thousands of clones, 10% to 15% of which are singletons, and 0.022% rests with the top ten.

Material: naive CD4+ T cells from blood. This clonotype originated in a young man with type 1 diabetes. The chain carries TRBV29-1 and TRBJ1-1; D unclear. CDR3 in amino acids: CSARPLDTEAFF. DNA for the CDR3: TGCAGCGCCCGCCCCCTGGACACTGAAGCTTTCTTT.